This TCR beta chain was sequenced during a study of shared clonotypes between healthy human individuals. Generated by immunoSEQ multiplex PCR, the TCRdb table keeps only in-frame clones and is missing some. The profile covers about 730,000 clones, with 55% to 80% appearing a single time and under 2% taken by the ten largest. CDR1 SGDLS and CDR2 YYNGEE come from the germline V gene. The CDR3 totals 16 residues. V was trimmed by 5 bases and J by 0 bases, leaving 16 bases between them. Sequencing was performed on memory CD4+ T cells sorted from blood. Subset indicated: CD45RA-negative fraction. This sequence was found in a woman under 40 in good health. The V call is TRBV9, the J call TRBJ2-3; D is possibly TRBD2 (5 bases). The CDR3 DNA reads as TGTGCCAGCAGAGAGGGAGCCTACTCTAGCACAGATACGCAGTATTTT. Its protein is CASREGAYSSTDTQYF.